What follows are 19 T cell receptor beta chains derived from one specimen sequenced in a study of control samples from healthy donors and cancer patients. Some clones are missing from TCRdb's copy, which holds only in-frame ones; the method was immunoSEQ multiplex PCR. The sample holds 80,000 to 100,000 clones, roughly 89% seen once. Specimen: blood. These receptors were taken from a human donor in good health. The donor label of this sample is uncertain.

This chain uses TRBV9 with TRBJ1-5; D is uncertain. The CDR3 consists of 14 residues. Looked up from germline, CDR1 is SGDLS and CDR2 is YYNGEE. Trimming took 4 bases from V and 0 from J, leaving 8 bases between them. The CDR3 region has the DNA TGTGCCAGCAGCCCATACGATAGCAATCAGCCCCAGCATTTT. Its protein product is CASSPYDSNQPQHF.

This clone occurred once. The chain joins TRBV5-6 to TRBJ2-3; D not certain. This CDR3 has 15 amino acids. Germline CDR1 and CDR2: SGHDT and YYEEEE. Trimming took 0 bases from V and 2 from J, leaving 10 bases between them. The CDR3 DNA follows: TGTGCCAGCAGCTTGGGTCCAGCATCCACAGATACGCAGTATTTT. It codes for CASSLGPASTDTQYF.

The chain joins TRBV5-4 to TRBJ2-5, with 9 bases that match TRBD1. The CDR3 is 14 amino acids. V lost 2 bases to trimming and J lost 4 bases; unmatched junction nucleotides: 3. Germline V gene lookup returns CDR1 SGHNT and CDR2 YYREEE (reference sequence). CDR3 amino acids: CASSLQGAGETQYF. Here the CDR3 DNA reads TGTGCCAGCAGCTTACAGGGGGCGGGAGAGACCCAGTACTTC.

The chain joins TRBV5-1 to TRBJ2-7; perhaps D is TRBD1 or TRBD2 (5 bases each). V was shortened by 5 bases and J by 0 bases, with 15 bases between the two germline ends. The germline CDR1 and CDR2 sequences are SGHRS and YFSETQ. CDR3 length equals 15 residues. CDR3 bases: TGCGCCAGCAGAAATCCGGGACGAAGCTCCTACGAGCAGTACTTC. It translates to CASRNPGRSSYEQYF.

This clone was seen once. This chain connects TRBV18 to TRBJ1-4; no firm D call. There are 15 residues in the CDR3. Germline values: CDR1 KGHSH, CDR2 LQKENI. V lost 2 bases to trimming and J lost 8 bases, with 15 bases between them. CDR3 bases: TGTGCCAGCTCACCAGTTAATTTGGTGGGCGAAAAACTGTTTTTT. The encoded protein is CASSPVNLVGEKLFF.

The chain uses TRBV2 and TRBJ1-2; D is undetermined. Trimming took off 6 bases at V and 3 bases at J, with 5 bases between the two ends. Per the germline V gene, CDR1 is SNHLY and CDR2 is FYNNEI. The CDR3 is made up of 11 amino acids. The CDR3 loop is CASREDYGYTF. The CDR3 DNA is TGTGCCAGCAGGGAGGACTATGGCTACACCTTC.

This chain links TRBV2 with TRBJ1-1; D unresolved. V lost 4 bases and J 1 base, leaving 7 bases between the germline ends. Germline CDR1 reads SNHLY; CDR2 reads FYNNEI. This CDR3 is built from 13 residues. The CDR3 is CASSVFENTEAFF. CDR3 in DNA: TGTGCCAGCAGTGTGTTTGAGAACACTGAAGCTTTCTTT. The variable domain in full, completed from reference TRBV2 and TRBJ1-1, reads EPEVTQTPSHQVTQMGQEVILRCVPISNHLYFYWYRQILGQKVEFLVSFYNNEISEKSEIFDDQFSVERPDGSNFTLKIRSTKLEDSAMYFCASSVFENTEAFFGQGTRLTVV.

The rearrangement links TRBV21-1 to TRBJ2-7; TRBD1, as called in the table, went unchecked against the DNA. TRBV21-1 is a recognized pseudogene. The CDR3 is 15 amino acids. The CDR3: CASSKHRGIRYEQYV. Here the CDR3 DNA reads TGTGCCAGCAGCAAACACAGGGGAATTCGGTACGAGCAGTACGTC.

CDR3 amino acids: CASSTLQGTGNEQFF. The CDR3 region has the DNA TGTGCCAGCTCGACCCTACAGGGTACGGGGAATGAGCAGTTCTTC. The chain combines TRBV18 with TRBJ2-1, with D possibly matching TRBD1 (6 bases). CDR1 is KGHSH and CDR2 is LQKENI in the germline V gene. Trimming left V 6 bases short and J 7 bases short, with 19 bases between. CDR3 length: 15 amino acids.

The chain combines TRBV5-1 with TRBJ2-6; D gene uncertain. This CDR3 spans 15 amino acids. Per the germline V gene, CDR1 is SGHRS and CDR2 is YFSETQ. Trimming took 3 bases from V and 4 from J, leaving 11 bases between them. The CDR3 coding sequence is TGCGCCAGCAGCTCGGACCCAACAGGGGCCAACGTCCTGACTTTC. Its translation: CASSSDPTGANVLTF.

The chain links TRBV5-1 to TRBJ1-1; D perhaps matches TRBD1 (5 bases). Germline V gives CDR1 SGHRS, CDR2 YFSETQ. The V gene lost 6 bases and the J gene lost 5 bases, with 14 bases spanning the gap. There are 13 residues in the CDR3. The CDR3 sequence is CASKLGEGTEAFF. Written as DNA, the CDR3 is TGCGCCAGCAAGTTGGGGGAAGGTACTGAAGCTTTCTTT.

The rearrangement links TRBV24-1 to TRBJ2-3, with 11 bases aligning to TRBD1. The CDR3 loop spans 15 amino acids. Germline V gene data show CDR1 as KGHDR and CDR2 as SFDVKD. Trimming at V came to 4 bases and at J to 5 bases, leaving 4 bases not matched to a gene. The CDR3 sequence is CATSEWTGGKDTQYF. The DNA for the CDR3 is TGTGCCACCAGTGAATGGACAGGGGGCAAAGATACGCAGTATTTT.

The V gene is TRBV3-1 (or the pseudogene TRBV3-2), the J gene TRBJ2-7, with D possibly matching TRBD1 (5 bases). The CDR3 is 12 amino acids. V dropped 3 bases and J dropped 5 bases, with 8 bases sitting between them. Germline CDR1 LGHDT, CDR2 YNNKEL (reference sequence). CDR3 loop: CASSHGQNEQYF. In DNA form, the CDR3 reads TGTGCCAGCAGCCACGGACAAAACGAGCAGTACTTC.

V is TRBV3-1 (or the pseudogene TRBV3-2) and J is TRBJ1-5; D remains unclear. The CDR3 runs 13 residues. Germline CDR1 and CDR2: LGHDT and YNNKEL (reference sequence). The V gene lost 0 bases and the J gene lost 11 bases, with 11 bases spanning the gap. DNA of the CDR3: TGTGCCAGCAGCCAAGAGCGCTCGGGTGCCCAGCATTTT. Translated, it gives CASSQERSGAQHF.

This clone was recorded only once. The chain uses TRBV2 and TRBJ1-2; 7 bases map to TRBD1. The CDR3 runs 14 residues. The junction had 2 bases not matched to a gene; V was cut back by 0 bases and J by 4 bases. Germline CDR1 reads SNHLY; CDR2 reads FYNNEI. DNA of the CDR3: TGTGCCAGCAGTGAAGCGGGGACAGTCTATGGCTACACCTTC. It is translated as CASSEAGTVYGYTF.

The V gene is TRBV20-1, the J gene TRBJ2-5; possibly TRBD1 for D (5 bases). The germline V gene encodes CDR1 DFQATT and CDR2 SNEGSKA (reference sequence). V was clipped by 3 bases and J by 3 bases, with 5 bases between them. The CDR3 runs to 11 residues. The CDR3 here is CSASREETQYF. The CDR3 nucleotides read TGCAGTGCTAGCAGGGAAGAGACCCAGTACTTC.

The V call is TRBV27, the J call TRBJ2-1; D is perhaps TRBD2 (5 bases). V was pared by 2 bases and J by 5 bases, with 10 bases between. From germline, CDR1 is MNHEY and CDR2 SMNVEV (reference sequence). The CDR3 is 14 amino acids. The CDR3 reads CASSLRQTNNEQFF. In nucleotides, the CDR3 is TGTGCCAGCAGTTTAAGGCAGACTAACAATGAGCAGTTCTTC.

DNA for the CDR3: TGTGCCAGCTCGGAGTGGGCAGGAGCTAACTATGGCTACACCTTC. Translated: CASSEWAGANYGYTF. The V gene is TRBV18, the J gene TRBJ1-2; D is uncertain. The CDR3 has 15 residues. Germline V CDR1 and CDR2: KGHSH, LQKENI. V lost 6 bases to trimming and J lost 0 bases, with 14 bases between them.

This clone was picked up one time. V gene TRBV11-2 combines with J gene TRBJ1-2; D is ambiguous. Germline V gene lookup returns CDR1 SGHAT and CDR2 FQNNGV. V was trimmed by 0 bases and J by 0 bases, leaving 5 bases between them. The length of the CDR3 is 14 residues. The CDR3 DNA reads TGTGCCAGCAGCTTAGAGAACACTAACTATGGCTACACCTTC. Translating gives CASSLENTNYGYTF.